This TCR beta chain was identified in a study of cytomegalovirus exposure and HLA in healthy donors. Study-wide results and limits: A later analysis found that most CMV-associated TCR beta chains appeared HLA-restricted. About 87% or about 30% of the time was how often most TCR beta V segments were productive, according to an earlier analysis.

60 Vbeta and 13 Jbeta primers were used in PCR. TCRdb's table, derived via immunoSEQ multiplex PCR, lists solely in-frame clones and lacks some. The profile shows 100,000 or so clones, 65% to 75% of them singletons. Worth noting for this clone: What it recognizes is unknown.

The TCR sequence derives from a man aged 25-45 years in good health and CMV-seronegative. Sample: PBMCs.

CDR3 amino acids: CASSFRLAESDTQYF. Written as DNA, the CDR3 is TGTGCCAGCAGCTTCAGACTAGCGGAGTCAGATACGCAGTATTTT. The J gene is TRBJ2-3, the V gene TRBV7-2; 9 bases are a match to TRBD2. V lost 3 bases, J lost 4 bases, and 5 bases stayed unmatched. Germline loops: CDR1 SGHTA, CDR2 FQGNSA. The CDR3 runs to 15 residues.